This T cell receptor (beta chain) originates from a study of PD-L1 blockade in urothelial cancer. The time point here: peripheral blood 6 weeks after treatment start. The CDR3 is 14 residues long. Trimming cost V 3 bases and J 7 bases, with 13 bases left between them. Germline loops: CDR1 KGHSH, CDR2 LQKENI. Some clones are missing from TCRdb's copy, which holds only in-frame ones; the method was immunoSEQ multiplex PCR. The profile shows around 80,000 clones, approximately 90% of them singletons. The sample in question was PBMCs, obtained around atezolizumab (anti-PD-L1) treatment. This clonotype originated in a woman of 80 years or more with urothelial cancer. The chain is built from TRBV18 and TRBJ1-5; perhaps TRBD1 as D (6 bases). CDR3 residues: CASSPRGEGQPQHF. CDR3 DNA: TGTGCCAGCTCACCGAGGGGGGAGGGCCAGCCCCAGCATTTT.